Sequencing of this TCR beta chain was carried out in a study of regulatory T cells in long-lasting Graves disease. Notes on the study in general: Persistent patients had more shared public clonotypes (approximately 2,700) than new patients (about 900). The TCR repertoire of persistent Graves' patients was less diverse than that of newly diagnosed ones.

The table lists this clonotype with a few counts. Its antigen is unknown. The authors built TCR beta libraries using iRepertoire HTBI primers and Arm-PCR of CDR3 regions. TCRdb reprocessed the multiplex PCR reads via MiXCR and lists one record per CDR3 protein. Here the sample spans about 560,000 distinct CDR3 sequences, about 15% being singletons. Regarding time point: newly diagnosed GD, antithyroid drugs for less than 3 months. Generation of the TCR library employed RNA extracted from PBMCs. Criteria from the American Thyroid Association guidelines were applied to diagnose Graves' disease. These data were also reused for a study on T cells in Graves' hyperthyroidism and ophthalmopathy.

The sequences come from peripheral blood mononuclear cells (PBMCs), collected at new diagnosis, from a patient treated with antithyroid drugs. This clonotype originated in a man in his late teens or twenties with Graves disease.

The DNA of the CDR3 is TGTGCCAGCAGCTTTAGTGAGGGGCCCCAGCATTTT. Its translation: CASSFSEGPQHF. The rearrangement joins TRBV5-5 to TRBJ1-5, with unresolved D. V was trimmed by 2 bases and J by 9 bases, leaving 9 bases between them. The germline gives CDR1 SGHKS, CDR2 YYEKEE (reference sequence). The CDR3 has 12 residues. Drawing the rest from reference TRBV5-5 and TRBJ1-5, the complete variable domain is DAGVTQSPTHLIKTRGQQVTLRCSPISGHKSVSWYQQVLGQGPQFIFQYYEKEERGRGNFPDRFSARQFPNYSSELNVNALLLGDSALYLCASSFSEGPQHFGDGTRLSIL.